This T cell receptor (beta chain) is drawn from a study of long-term antiretroviral therapy in people with HIV. Specimens held roughly 0.9-10 million cryopreserved PBMC prior to DNA extraction. Looked up from germline, CDR1 is SQVTM and CDR2 is ANQGSEA. The CDR3 extends over 13 amino acids. The V end lost 3 bases, the J end lost 11 bases, and 17 bases lay between the germline ends. Runs used v3.0 of the immunoSEQ assay and were done at survey level. Produced via immunoSEQ multiplex PCR; TCRdb's table is partial and in-frame only. The sample records some 24,000 clones, 70% to 85% being singletons. Sequenced material: unsorted PBMCs, taken 0.7 years before starting antiretroviral therapy. The chain carries TRBV29-1 and TRBJ1-5; D remains ambiguous. The sequence was obtained from a man aged 25 to 40 with HIV. CDR3 amino acids: CSVESGPGESQHF. In DNA, the CDR3 is TGCAGCGTTGAGTCTGGTCCGGGAGAGTCCCAGCATTTT.